The clone carrying this TCR beta chain was counted between two and nine times. Its antigen is still unknown. This sample stems from a study of graft-versus-host responses after intestinal transplantation. Study-wide context: Recipients received multivisceral, liver-intestinal, or isolated intestinal transplants. All recipients were given anti-thymocyte globulin induction, and tacrolimus and steroids were then administered for 2 to 3 years.

The CDR3 is 12 residues long. V lost 4 bases and J 1 base, leaving 7 bases between the germline ends. The germline V gene encodes CDR1 GTSNPN and CDR2 SVGIG (reference sequence). Using immunoSEQ multiplex PCR, the repertoire was profiled, and TCRdb retains in-frame clones only, with some absent. Of around 90,000 clones listed, 85% to 95% were seen once; the top ten hold around 0.067%. The study, taken as a whole, reports: GvH clones surfaced in recipient marrow, some emerging earlier in ileum or blood.

The sequenced sample was unstimulated CD8+ T cells sorted from spleen or lymph node cells, obtained before transplant. The chain uses TRBV30 and TRBJ1-1; D is unresolved. The TCR originated in a human donor who was the organ donor for an intestinal transplant. CDR3: CAWMEKNTEAFF. Here the CDR3 DNA reads TGTGCCTGGATGGAGAAGAACACTGAAGCTTTCTTT.